The T cell receptor (beta chain) under discussion was sequenced for a study of cytomegalovirus exposure and HLA in healthy donors. This CDR3 region has 16 residues. The V gene lost 0 bases and the J gene lost 2 bases, with 14 bases spanning the gap. In germline, CDR1 is ENHRY, CDR2 SYGVKD. Vbeta (60) and Jbeta (13) primers were used in the PCR. Repertoires were generated with immunoSEQ multiplex PCR, while TCRdb's copy carries only in-frame clones and drops some. Here the sample spans about 43,000 clones, around 77% being singletons. In its sample, this clone was seen once. The sequencing sample was made of PBMCs. The rearrangement links TRBV10-3 to TRBJ2-7, with no clear D. The sequence came from a man aged 25-45 years in good health and CMV-seronegative. CDR3 loop: CAISESFVRSPYEQYF. For the CDR3, the DNA is TGTGCCATCAGTGAGTCGTTTGTACGGTCCCCCTACGAGCAGTACTTC.